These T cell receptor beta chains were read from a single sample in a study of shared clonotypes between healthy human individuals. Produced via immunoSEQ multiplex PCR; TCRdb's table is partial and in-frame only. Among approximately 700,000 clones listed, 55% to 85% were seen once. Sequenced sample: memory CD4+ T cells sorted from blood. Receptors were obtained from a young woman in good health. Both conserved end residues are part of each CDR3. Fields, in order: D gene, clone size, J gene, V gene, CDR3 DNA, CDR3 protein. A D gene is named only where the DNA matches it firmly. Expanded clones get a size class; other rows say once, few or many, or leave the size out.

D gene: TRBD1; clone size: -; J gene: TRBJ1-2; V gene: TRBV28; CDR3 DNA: TGTGCCAGTAACCCAGGGGGCAGCTACTATGGCTACACCTTC; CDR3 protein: CASNPGGSYYGYTF
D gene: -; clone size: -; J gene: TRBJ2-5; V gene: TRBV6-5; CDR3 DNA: TGTGCCAGCAGTTACACCGAGGGAGAGACCCAGTACTTC; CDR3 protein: CASSYTEGETQYF
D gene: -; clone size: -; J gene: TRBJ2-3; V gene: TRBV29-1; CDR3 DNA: TGCAGCGTTGAAGATCCCGAGGTCCTATCCACAGATACGCAGTATTTT; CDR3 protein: CSVEDPEVLSTDTQYF
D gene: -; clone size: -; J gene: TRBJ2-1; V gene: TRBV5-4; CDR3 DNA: TGTGCCAGCAGCTTCCCCCAGGGGGGGTACAATGAGCAGTTCTTC; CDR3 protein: CASSFPQGGYNEQFF
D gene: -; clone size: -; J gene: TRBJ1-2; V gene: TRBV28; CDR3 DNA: TGTGCCAGCATTCGGGACGGCAGGAACTATGGCTACACCTTC; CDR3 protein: CASIRDGRNYGYTF
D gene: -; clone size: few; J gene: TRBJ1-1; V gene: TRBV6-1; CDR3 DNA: TGTGCCAGCACCGCCCTGAAAGCTTTCTTT; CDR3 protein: CASTALKAFF
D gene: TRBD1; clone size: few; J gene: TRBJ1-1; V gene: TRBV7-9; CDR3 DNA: TGTGCCAGCGACGGCCGGGACAGGGGAGCAGAAGCTTTCTTT; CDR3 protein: CASDGRDRGAEAFF
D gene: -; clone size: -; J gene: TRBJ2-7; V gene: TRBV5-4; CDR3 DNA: TGTGCCAGCAGCTCTGATTACGAGCAGTACTTC; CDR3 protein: CASSSDYEQYF
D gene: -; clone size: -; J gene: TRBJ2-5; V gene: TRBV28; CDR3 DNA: TGTGCCAGCAGCCAAGGGGGTCAGGATCGGGAGACCCAGTACTTC; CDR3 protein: CASSQGGQDRETQYF
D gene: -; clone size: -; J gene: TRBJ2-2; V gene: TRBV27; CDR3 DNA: TGTGCCAGCAGTTTATCAGTGACAGCCGGGGAGCTGTTTTTT; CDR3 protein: CASSLSVTAGELFF
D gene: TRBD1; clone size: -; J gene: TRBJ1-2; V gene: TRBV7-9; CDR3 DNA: TGTGCCAGCAGCAACCCGGGACAGATAATTAACTATGGCTACACCTTC; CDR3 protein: CASSNPGQIINYGYTF
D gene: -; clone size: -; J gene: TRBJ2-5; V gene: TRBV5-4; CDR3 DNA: TGTGCCAGCAGCTTCCAGGGGGGGCAAGAGACCCAGTACTTC; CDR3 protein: CASSFQGGQETQYF
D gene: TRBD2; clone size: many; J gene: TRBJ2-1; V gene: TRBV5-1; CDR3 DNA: TGCGCCAGCAGCCCCCCGGGACTAGTCGCTGAGCAGTTCTTC; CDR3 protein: CASSPPGLVAEQFF
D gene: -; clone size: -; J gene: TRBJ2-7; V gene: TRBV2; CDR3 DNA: TGTGCCAGCAATCCTAGCGGGACAGGCGAGCAGTACTTC; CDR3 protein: CASNPSGTGEQYF
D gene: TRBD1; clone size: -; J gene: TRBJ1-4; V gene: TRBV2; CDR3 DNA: TGTGCCAGCAGGGGAGGACAGGGGAATGAAAAACTGTTTTTT; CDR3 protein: CASRGGQGNEKLFF
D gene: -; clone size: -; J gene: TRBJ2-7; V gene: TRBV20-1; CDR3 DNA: TGCAGTGCTAGACCTCGTTACGAGCAGTACTTC; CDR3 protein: CSARPRYEQYF
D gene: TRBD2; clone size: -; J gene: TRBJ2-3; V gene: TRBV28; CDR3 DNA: TGTGCCAGCAGTTCCACACGCCCCCTCCGGGAGGGCTCTGGTACGCAGTATTTT; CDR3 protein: CASSSTRPLREGSGTQYF
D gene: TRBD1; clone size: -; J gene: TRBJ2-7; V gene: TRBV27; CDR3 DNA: TGTGCCAGCAGTTTAAGTGACAGGGGGCTACACGAGCAGTACTTC; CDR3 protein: CASSLSDRGLHEQYF
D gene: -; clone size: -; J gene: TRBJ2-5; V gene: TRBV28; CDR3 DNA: TGTGCCAGCAGGGGAGAGACCCAGTACTTC; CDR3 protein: CASRGETQYF
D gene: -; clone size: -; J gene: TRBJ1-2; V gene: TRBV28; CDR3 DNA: TGTGCCAGCAGCTCAGGACAGTCCAGGAACTATGGCTACACCTTC; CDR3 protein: CASSSGQSRNYGYTF
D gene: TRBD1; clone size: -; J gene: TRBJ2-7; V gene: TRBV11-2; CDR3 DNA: TGTGCCAGCAGCCCCGGACAGGGTTTCCGCGAGCAGTACTTC; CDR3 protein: CASSPGQGFREQYF
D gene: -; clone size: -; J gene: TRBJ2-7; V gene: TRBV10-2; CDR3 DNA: TGCGCCAGCAGTGAGAATTCCTACGAGCAGTACTTC; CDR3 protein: CASSENSYEQYF
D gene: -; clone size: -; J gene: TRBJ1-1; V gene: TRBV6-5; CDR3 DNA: TGTGCCAGCAGCCCCTACGGACATATCACTGAAGCTTTCTTT; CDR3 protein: CASSPYGHITEAFF
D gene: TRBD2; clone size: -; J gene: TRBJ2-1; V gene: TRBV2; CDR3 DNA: TGTGCCAGCGGGCGGGAGGGCCCGCGTAGTAATGAGCAGTTCTTC; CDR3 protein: CASGREGPRSNEQFF
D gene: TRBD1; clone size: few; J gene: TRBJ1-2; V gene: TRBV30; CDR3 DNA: TGTGCCTTGACAGGGGGCGCTTATGGCTACACCTTC; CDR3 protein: CALTGGAYGYTF
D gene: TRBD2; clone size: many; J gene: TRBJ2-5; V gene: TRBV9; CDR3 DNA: TGTGCCAGCAGCGTACGCCCTGCGGGAGCGGGTGAGACCCAGTACTTC; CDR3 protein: CASSVRPAGAGETQYF
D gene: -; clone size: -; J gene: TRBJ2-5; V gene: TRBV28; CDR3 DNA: TGTGCCAGCAGTTCGAAAGGTTTATGGGGGCCAGAGACCCAGTACTTC; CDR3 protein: CASSSKGLWGPETQYF
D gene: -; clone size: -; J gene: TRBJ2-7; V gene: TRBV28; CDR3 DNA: TGTGCCAGCAGGCAACAGGTTCCTCGGGTGGGCGAGCAGTACTTC; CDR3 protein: CASRQQVPRVGEQYF
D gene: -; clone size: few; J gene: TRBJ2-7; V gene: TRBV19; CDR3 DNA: TGTGCCAGTAGTACCGTGTTGGGGGGATCCTACGAGCAGTACTTC; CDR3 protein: CASSTVLGGSYEQYF
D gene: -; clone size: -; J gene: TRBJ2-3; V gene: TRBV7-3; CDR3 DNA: TGTGCCAGCAGCTTAACGGGTCAGACCACAGATACGCAGTATTTT; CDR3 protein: CASSLTGQTTDTQYF
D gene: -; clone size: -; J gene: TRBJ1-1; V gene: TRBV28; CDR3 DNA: TGTGCCAGCAACCGATTAGGGGAAGGGGGCACTGAAGCTTTCTTT; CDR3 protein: CASNRLGEGGTEAFF
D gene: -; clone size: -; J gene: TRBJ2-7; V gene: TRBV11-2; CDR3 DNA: TGTGCCAGCAGCTTAGATCGGGTGCGAGAGCAGTACTTC; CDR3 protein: CASSLDRVREQYF
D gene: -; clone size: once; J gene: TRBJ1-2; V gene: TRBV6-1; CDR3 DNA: TGTGCCAGCAGTGAGTTCCGGGACGGGCTCCACCTCTATGGCTACACCTTC; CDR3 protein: CASSEFRDGLHLYGYTF
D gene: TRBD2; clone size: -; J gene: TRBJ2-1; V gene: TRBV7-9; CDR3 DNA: TGTGCCAGCAGCGCGCGACTAGCGGGTTTCTCCAATGAGCAGTTCTTC; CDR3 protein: CASSARLAGFSNEQFF
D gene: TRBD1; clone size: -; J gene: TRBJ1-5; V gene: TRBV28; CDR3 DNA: TGTGCCAGCAGTTTCAGGACAGGGTGGAATCAGCCCCAGCATTTT; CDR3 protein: CASSFRTGWNQPQHF
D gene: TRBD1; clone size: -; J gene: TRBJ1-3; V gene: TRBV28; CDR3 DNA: TGTGCCAGCGGTACCCCAGGGGGCTCTGGAAACACCATATATTTT; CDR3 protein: CASGTPGGSGNTIYF
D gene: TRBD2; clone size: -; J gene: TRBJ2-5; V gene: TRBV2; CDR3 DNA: TGTGCCAGCCGAGAAGCGGGAGCGTACCAAGAGACCCAGTACTTC; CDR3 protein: CASREAGAYQETQYF
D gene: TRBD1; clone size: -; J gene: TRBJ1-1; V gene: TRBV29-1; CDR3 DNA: TGCAGCGCCGTCGACAGGGACCTAGGTAGAACTGAAGCTTTCTTT; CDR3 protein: CSAVDRDLGRTEAFF
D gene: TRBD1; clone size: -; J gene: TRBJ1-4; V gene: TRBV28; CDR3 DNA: TGTGCCAGCAGTTCGGGGACAGCTATTAATGAAAAACTGTTTTTT; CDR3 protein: CASSSGTAINEKLFF
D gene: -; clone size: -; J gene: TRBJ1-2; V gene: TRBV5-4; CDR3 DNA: TGTGCCAGCAGTCTTCTCTCCTATGGCTACACCTTC; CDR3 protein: CASSLLSYGYTF
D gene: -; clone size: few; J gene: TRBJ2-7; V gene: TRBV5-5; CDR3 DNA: TGTGCCAGCAGCTTGTCCAGCGGACCCTCCTACGAGCAGTACTTC; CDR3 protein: CASSLSSGPSYEQYF
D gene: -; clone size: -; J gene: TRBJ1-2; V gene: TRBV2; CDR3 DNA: TGTGCCAGCAGTGAGGCAGGCGCATACTCCACCTTC; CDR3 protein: CASSEAGAYSTF
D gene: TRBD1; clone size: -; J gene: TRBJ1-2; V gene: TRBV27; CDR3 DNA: TGTGCCAGCAGTCCGAACCGGGACAGGGTCGGCTACACCTTC; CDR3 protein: CASSPNRDRVGYTF
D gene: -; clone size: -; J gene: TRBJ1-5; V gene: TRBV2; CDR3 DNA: TGTGCCAGCAGTGAAAGACGACTAAATAGCAATCAGCCCCAGCATTTT; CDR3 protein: CASSERRLNSNQPQHF